This TCR beta chain was sequenced during a study of T cell responses to AZD1222 COVID-19 vaccine. Looking at the study overall: Both about-4-week and about-12-week second-dose recipients were combined.

The germline V and J ends were trimmed by 3 bases and 3 bases, with 11 bases remaining between them. The CDR3 extends over 14 amino acids. The germline gives CDR1 KGHSH, CDR2 LQKENI. General observations from the study: Nearly half of spike-specific TCRs reportedly target unmutated variant regions. Across the whole spike, CD4 TCRs peaked at regions 160-218 and 743-854. Following two doses of AZD1222, Spike-specific TCR breadth and depth rose.

Libraries were prepared by immunoSEQ multiplex PCR; TCRdb keeps only in-frame clonotypes and omits some of them. This sample yields around 62,000 clones, of which around nine tenths are seen a single time; just under 5% belongs to the top ten. Turning to this clone: Its antigen is unidentified.

The specimen was peripheral blood, collected on day 0 of AZD1222 vaccination. The source is an adult in good health. The gene calls are TRBV18 and TRBJ1-1; D gene ambiguous. The CDR3 region is CASSPRATDTEAFF. DNA for the CDR3: TGTGCCAGCTCACCTCGGGCAACGGACACTGAAGCTTTCTTT.